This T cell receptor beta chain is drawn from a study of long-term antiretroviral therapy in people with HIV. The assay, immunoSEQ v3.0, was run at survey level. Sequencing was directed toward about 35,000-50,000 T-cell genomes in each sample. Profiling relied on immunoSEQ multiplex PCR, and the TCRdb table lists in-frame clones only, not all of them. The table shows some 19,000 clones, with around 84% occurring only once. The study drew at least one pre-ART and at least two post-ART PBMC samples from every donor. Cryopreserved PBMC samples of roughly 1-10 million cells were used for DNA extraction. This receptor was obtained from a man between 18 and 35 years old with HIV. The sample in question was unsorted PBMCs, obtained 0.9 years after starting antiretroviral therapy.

The CDR3 reads CASTPRSGEQYF. The CDR3 DNA is TGTGCCAGCACCCCGCGGTCGGGCGAGCAGTACTTC. The chain joins TRBV27 to TRBJ2-7; D gene uncertain. Looked up from germline, CDR1 is MNHEY and CDR2 is SMNVEV (reference sequence). The CDR3 has 12 amino acids. V lost 7 bases, J lost 6 bases, and 13 bases lay in between.